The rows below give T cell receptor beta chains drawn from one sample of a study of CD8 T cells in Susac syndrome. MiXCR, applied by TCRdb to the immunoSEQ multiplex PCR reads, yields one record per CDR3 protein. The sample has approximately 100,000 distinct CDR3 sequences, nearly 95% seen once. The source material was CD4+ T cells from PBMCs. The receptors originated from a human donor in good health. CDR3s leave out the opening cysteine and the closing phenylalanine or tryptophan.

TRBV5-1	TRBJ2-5	ASSPAEGAWETQY
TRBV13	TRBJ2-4	ASSTRGDLAKNIQY
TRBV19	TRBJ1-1	ASSMSRITEVF
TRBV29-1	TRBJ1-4	SVEVTGQKLF
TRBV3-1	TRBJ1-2	ASSLIESGVANYGYT
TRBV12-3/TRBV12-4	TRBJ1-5	ASNYRGQEPQH
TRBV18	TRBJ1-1	ASVGPRGTEAF
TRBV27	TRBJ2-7	ASSLQGSSYEQY
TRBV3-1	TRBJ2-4	ASSQDTRGENIQY
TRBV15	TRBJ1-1	ATSRDRDRNTEAF
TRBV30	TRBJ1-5	AWKGAGISKNSNQPQH
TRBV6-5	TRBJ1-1	ASGDGDQRTEAF
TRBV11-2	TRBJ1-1	ASSLDLSTVGTEAF
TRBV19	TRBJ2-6	APNPGVTGANVLT
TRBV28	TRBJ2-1	ASGTGGLAGQF
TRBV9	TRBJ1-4	ASSVAGTTNEKLF
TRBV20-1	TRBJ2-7	SVTTSRYEQY
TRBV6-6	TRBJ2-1	ASSASGPEQF
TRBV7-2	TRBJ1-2	ASSLAIPGYGYT
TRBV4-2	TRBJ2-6	ASSQDLLGSGANVLT
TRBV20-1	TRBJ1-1	SARGQGGTEAF
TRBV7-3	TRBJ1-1	ASSLIRQTNTEAF
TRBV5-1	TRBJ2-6	ASSPRGTLSSGANVLT
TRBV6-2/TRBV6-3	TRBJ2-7	ASRSSGGSYEQY
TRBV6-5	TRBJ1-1	ASTKQGLNTEAF
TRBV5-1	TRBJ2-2	ASSAGTLANTGELF
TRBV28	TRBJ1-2	ASNVQGDGYT
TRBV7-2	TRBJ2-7	ASSPRPTYEQY
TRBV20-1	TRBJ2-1	SAPGTHIASSYNEQF
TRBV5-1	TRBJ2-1	ASSLAVLAGDPSYNEQF
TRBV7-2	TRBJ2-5	ASSSGGGGLSKTQY
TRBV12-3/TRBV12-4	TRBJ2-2	ASTVVAVELF
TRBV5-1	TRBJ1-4	ASSLATSSSNEKLF
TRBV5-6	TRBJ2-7	ASSLRGLTYEQY
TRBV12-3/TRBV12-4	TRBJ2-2	ASSPSGSPAGELF
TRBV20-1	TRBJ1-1	SARDRRVRTEAF
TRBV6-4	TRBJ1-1	AGKSNTEAF
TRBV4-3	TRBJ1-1	ASSQVGSNTEAF
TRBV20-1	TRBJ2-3	SASEGTDTQY
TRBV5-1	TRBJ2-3	ASSLGPTSTDTQY
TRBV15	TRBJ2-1	ATSRERDRAPYNEQF
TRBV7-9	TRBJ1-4	ASMVGLSEKLF